A selection of T cell receptor beta chains follows, all from one sample in a study of spatial heterogeneity in lung cancer. Via MiXCR, TCRdb re-called the 5' RACE reads, giving one row per CDR3 protein. The sample carries tens of thousands of distinct CDR3 sequences, less than 5.5% recorded once. The specimen comprised PBMCs, sampled at surgery. Receptor source: a female donor with early-stage non-small cell lung cancer. Each CDR3 is given with its conserved first and last residue. A D gene is named only where the DNA matches it firmly.

j_call | d_call | v_call | cdr3_aa
TRBJ2-7 | NA | TRBV29-1 | CSVYGIRSGEQYF
TRBJ2-3 | NA | TRBV20-1 | CSALPGSPYTDTQYF
TRBJ1-1 | NA | TRBV3-1 | CASSQGFSEAFF
TRBJ2-1 | NA | TRBV7-3 | CASSLTGTLAKEQFF
TRBJ2-1 | NA | TRBV7-8 | CASSFDESYNEQFF
TRBJ2-2 | TRBD2 | TRBV25-1 | CASSVDERGPNTGELFF
TRBJ1-1 | NA | TRBV3-1 | CASSQIFGVVNTEAFF
TRBJ1-2 | NA | TRBV20-1 | CSARDGFGYTF
TRBJ1-6 | NA | TRBV7-2 | CASSLVQGRSLHF
TRBJ2-1 | TRBD1 | TRBV10-3 | CAISERQGGYNEQFF
TRBJ2-7 | NA | TRBV5-1 | CASSLAPLPNEQYF
TRBJ1-3 | NA | TRBV2 | CASSEESGFQGSGNTIYF
TRBJ2-2 | TRBD1 | TRBV5-1 | CASSPTGGFAGELFF
TRBJ2-1 | TRBD1 | TRBV5-1 | CASSVLQGATYNEQFF
TRBJ2-7 | NA | TRBV7-2 | CASSFPRGVSSYEQYF
TRBJ2-5 | TRBD2 | TRBV7-8 | CASSLKRLAGGETQYF
TRBJ2-5 | NA | TRBV7-9 | CASSDDRYQETQYF
TRBJ2-3 | TRBD2 | TRBV2 | CASALAGGSDTQYF
TRBJ1-2 | NA | TRBV5-1 | CASSLVGQGERNGYTF
TRBJ2-3 | TRBD2 | TRBV6-2/TRBV6-3 | CASSFGREGTDTQYF
TRBJ1-1 | TRBD1 | TRBV5-1 | CASSFGTGENTEAFF
TRBJ2-3 | NA | TRBV7-9 | CATFRPGRGLTEGADTQYF
TRBJ2-7 | NA | TRBV20-1 | CSATGQTYEQYF
TRBJ2-3 | NA | TRBV7-2 | CASRRGSTDTQYF
TRBJ2-5 | TRBD2 | TRBV11-2 | CASSPGISGRAWQETQYF
TRBJ1-4 | NA | TRBV6-6 | CASSYGYTPGNEKLFF
TRBJ1-2 | NA | TRBV6-1 | CASRAQGNYGYTF
TRBJ2-7 | NA | TRBV7-8 | CASSSPKGPAYEQYF
TRBJ2-3 | NA | TRBV7-2 | CASSLQSGALTDTQYF
TRBJ2-7 | NA | TRBV7-9 | CASRGGSWAYEQYF
TRBJ2-1 | NA | TRBV14 | CASSQYPSGEQFF
TRBJ2-7 | TRBD1 | TRBV7-8 | CASSFLPPGQGYEQYF
TRBJ2-4 | TRBD2 | TRBV3-1 | CASSRLERGAKNIQYF
TRBJ2-7 | NA | TRBV7-9 | CASSLSPTWEQYF
TRBJ2-7 | TRBD2 | TRBV6-5 | CASSYRAPGGYEQYF
TRBJ2-2 | NA | TRBV5-1 | CASSLVEGELFF
TRBJ2-2 | NA | TRBV4-3 | CASSQGYDQGELFF
TRBJ2-5 | NA | TRBV27 | CASSLSWQTQETQYF
TRBJ1-1 | NA | TRBV29-1 | CSVSTGARRATEAFF
TRBJ2-3 | TRBD2 | TRBV27 | CASSSVWGLASTDTQYF
TRBJ1-1 | NA | TRBV27 | CASKPGHRNTEAFF